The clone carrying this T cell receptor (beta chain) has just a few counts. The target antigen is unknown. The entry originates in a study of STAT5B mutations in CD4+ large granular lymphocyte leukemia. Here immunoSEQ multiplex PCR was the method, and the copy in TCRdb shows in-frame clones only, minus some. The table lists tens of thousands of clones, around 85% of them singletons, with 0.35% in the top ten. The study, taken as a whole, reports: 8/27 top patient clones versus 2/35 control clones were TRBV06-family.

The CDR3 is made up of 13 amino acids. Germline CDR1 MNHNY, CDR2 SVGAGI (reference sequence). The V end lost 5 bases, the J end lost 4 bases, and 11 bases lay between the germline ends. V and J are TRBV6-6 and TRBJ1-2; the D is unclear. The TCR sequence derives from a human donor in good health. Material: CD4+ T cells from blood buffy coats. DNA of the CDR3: TGTGCCAGCAGTGGCCGCATCGGCTATGGCTACACCTTC. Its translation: CASSGRIGYGYTF.